The clone carrying this TCR beta chain was counted many times. Antigen unknown. These data are taken from a study of blood T cells in healthy people across ages. Notes on the study in general: Fewer expanded clones and more diversity marked long-lived versus aged donors.

A second roughly 7 to 12 cycle PCR used barcoded and J-beta primers. TCRdb reprocessed the 5' RACE reads via MiXCR and lists one record per CDR3 protein. The sample lists hundreds of thousands of distinct CDR3 sequences, around 26% seen once, with about 18% in the top ten. CDR1 is SEHNR and CDR2 is FQNEAQ in the germline V gene (reference sequence). J lost 6 bases, V lost 10 bases, and 7 bases had no gene match. The CDR3 length is 13 residues. Sequenced sample: blood. The TCR was taken from a woman of 80 years or more in good health. The gene calls are TRBV7-9 and TRBJ2-1; 9 bases align to TRBD1. The CDR3 is CANRDRVGNEQFF. The DNA of the CDR3 is TGTGCCAACCGGGACAGGGTGGGCAATGAGCAGTTCTTC.